The rows below give T cell receptor beta chains drawn from one sample of a study of blood T cell repertoires in COVID-19. Sequencing used immunoSEQ multiplex PCR; TCRdb keeps in-frame clones, though not all of them. The data hold about 27,000 clones, with just over 85% observed a single time. Sequencing was carried out using peripheral blood. The receptors come from a woman aged 45-65 years with active COVID-19. Both conserved end residues are part of each CDR3. The D gene is left open where the match is weak. Clone size, where shown, is once, few, many, or a class for clones that have expanded.

>TRBV29-1|TRBJ2-1|-|-
CSVPRQVSYNEQFF
TGCAGCGTCCCTCGACAGGTTAGTTACAATGAGCAGTTCTTC
>TRBV7-9|TRBJ2-7|TRBD2|-
CASSLALAGEYNEQYF
TGTGCCAGCAGCTTAGCACTAGCGGGAGAGTACAACGAGCAGTACTTC
>TRBV11-2|TRBJ2-7|-|-
CASSSTLSYEQYF
TGTGCCAGCAGTTCGACTCTCTCCTACGAGCAGTACTTC
>TRBV30|TRBJ2-7|-|-
CAWADSRTYEQYF
TGTGCCTGGGCAGACAGTAGGACCTACGAGCAGTACTTC
>TRBV29-1|TRBJ2-7|-|once
CFRDTPYEQYF
TGCTTTAGGGACACCCCCTACGAGCAGTACTTC
>TRBV9|TRBJ1-4|-|-
CASSRQSTNEKLFF
TGTGCCAGCAGTCGACAGTCAACTAATGAAAAACTGTTTTTT
>TRBV27|TRBJ2-5|TRBD1|once
CASSNRQGQAETQYF
TGTGCCAGCAGTAACCGACAGGGGCAGGCTGAGACCCAGTACTTC
>TRBV29-1|TRBJ2-7|-|-
CSVEDPGESSYEQYF
TGCAGCGTTGAAGATCCGGGGGAGAGCTCCTACGAGCAGTACTTC
>TRBV14|TRBJ2-5|-|-
CASSQPQGGETQYF
TGTGCCAGCAGCCAACCACAGGGAGGGGAGACCCAGTACTTC
>TRBV30|TRBJ1-1|-|-
CACQGLITEAFF
TGTGCCTGCCAGGGACTGATCACTGAAGCTTTCTTT
>TRBV2|TRBJ2-1|-|-
CASSEAGRGSYNEQFF
TGTGCCAGCAGTGAAGCCGGAAGGGGCTCCTACAATGAGCAGTTCTTC
>TRBV6-5|TRBJ1-1|TRBD1|-
CASSYGDSEAFF
TGTGCCAGCAGTTACGGGGACAGTGAAGCTTTCTTT
>TRBV6-5|TRBJ1-4|-|-
CARDTTTNEKLFF
TGTGCCAGAGACACGACAACTAATGAAAAACTGTTTTTT
>TRBV20-1|TRBJ2-3|TRBD2|-
CSASMGVAGGPGLDTQYF
TGCAGTGCTAGTATGGGGGTAGCGGGAGGGCCCGGCCTCGATACGCAGTATTTT
>TRBV5-5|TRBJ2-1|TRBD2|-
CASSFSLADYNEQFF
TGTGCCAGCAGCTTTTCGCTAGCGGACTACAATGAGCAGTTCTTC
>TRBV11-2|TRBJ1-2|TRBD1|-
CASSIGNTGAYGYTF
TGTGCCAGCAGCATAGGAAATACAGGGGCCTATGGCTACACCTTC
>TRBV7-3|TRBJ2-3|TRBD1|-
CASSLGTEGSFGDTQYF
TGTGCCAGCAGCTTAGGGACAGAGGGAAGTTTCGGGGATACGCAGTATTTT
>TRBV28|TRBJ2-7|TRBD2|-
CASNRRRESYEQYF
TGTGCCAGCAACCGTAGGCGGGAGTCCTACGAGCAGTACTTC
>TRBV10-3|TRBJ2-4|TRBD2|-
CAIGGTSRNIQYF
TGTGCCATTGGGGGGACTAGCAGAAACATTCAGTACTTC
>TRBV5-1|TRBJ2-5|-|-
CASSLTGSGQETQYF
TGCGCCAGCAGCTTAACCGGGAGCGGTCAAGAGACCCAGTACTTC
>TRBV19|TRBJ2-7|TRBD2|few
CASSTGLGLTYEQYF
TGTGCCAGTAGTACCGGACTAGGCCTGACGTACGAGCAGTACTTC
>TRBV28|TRBJ2-2|-|-
CASLRGARNTGELFF
TGTGCCAGTCTCCGGGGGGCTAGGAACACCGGGGAGCTGTTTTTT
>TRBV4-2|TRBJ2-1|TRBD2|-
CASSQGLAGNNEQFF
TGTGCCAGCAGCCAGGGACTAGCGGGTAACAATGAGCAGTTCTTC
>TRBV4-1|TRBJ2-3|-|-
CASSQGGTVGALSTDTQYF
TGCGCCAGCAGCCAAGGGGGTACAGTGGGGGCCCTTAGCACAGATACGCAGTATTTT
>TRBV3-1/TRBV3-2|TRBJ2-3|TRBD2|-
CASSRFLGLAGEIDTQYF
TGTGCCAGCAGCCGCTTTCTGGGACTAGCGGGAGAGATAGATACGCAGTATTTT
>TRBV9|TRBJ2-1|-|-
CASSVDRSSYNEQFF
TGTGCCAGCAGCGTAGACCGGAGCTCCTACAATGAGCAGTTCTTC
>TRBV3-1/TRBV3-2|TRBJ2-3|-|-
CASSQDRAADTQYF
TGTGCCAGCAGCCAAGACAGGGCCGCAGATACGCAGTATTTT
>TRBV11-3|TRBJ2-7|TRBD2|-
CASSLALGLAGVPGIREQYF
TGTGCCAGCAGCTTAGCCCTCGGACTAGCGGGAGTCCCCGGGATAAGGGAGCAGTACTTC
>TRBV28|TRBJ1-1|-|once
CASSLRNTEAFF
TGTGCCAGCAGTTTACGGAACACTGAAGCTTTCTTT
>TRBV30|TRBJ1-2|-|-
CAWSGPEVGGYTF
TGTGCCTGGAGTGGGCCCGAGGTTGGGGGCTACACCTTC
>TRBV14|TRBJ1-1|-|-
CASSQQGNTEAFF
TGTGCCAGCAGCCAACAGGGGAACACTGAAGCTTTCTTT
>TRBV18|TRBJ2-2|TRBD1|-
CASSPGTGGSGTGELFF
TGTGCCAGCTCACCGGGGACAGGGGGCTCCGGCACCGGGGAGCTGTTTTTT
>TRBV7-2|TRBJ2-1|TRBD2|-
CASSSEGTSGKKFF
TGTGCCAGCAGCTCCGAAGGGACTAGCGGGAAGAAGTTCTTC
>TRBV6-5|TRBJ2-3|TRBD1|-
CASLGQGTGTDTQYF
TGTGCCAGCTTGGGACAGGGTACGGGCACAGATACGCAGTATTTT
>TRBV5-1|TRBJ2-7|-|-
CASSWRLDYEQYF
TGCGCCAGCAGCTGGAGACTGGACTACGAGCAGTACTTC
>TRBV2|TRBJ2-2|TRBD2|-
CASRELAGGAGELFF
TGTGCCAGCCGAGAACTAGCGGGAGGGGCCGGGGAGCTGTTTTTT
>TRBV4-2|TRBJ1-6|TRBD1|-
CASSQKTDRGGSPLHF
TGTGCCAGCAGCCAGAAAACGGACAGGGGAGGATCACCCCTCCACTTT
>TRBV18|TRBJ2-7|TRBD1|-
CASSRGTGRYEQYF
TGTGCCAGCTCTCGTGGGACAGGGAGGTACGAGCAGTACTTC
>TRBV15|TRBJ1-6|-|-
CATRLWGPASPLHF
TGTGCCACCAGGTTGTGGGGCCCAGCTTCACCCCTCCACTTT
>TRBV11-2|TRBJ2-1|TRBD2|-
CASSLVAGGYNEQFF
TGTGCCAGCAGCTTGGTAGCGGGAGGGTACAATGAGCAGTTCTTC
>TRBV28|TRBJ2-7|TRBD1|-
CATSTGANEQYF
TGTGCCACCTCGACAGGGGCTAACGAGCAGTACTTC
>TRBV28|TRBJ2-5|TRBD1|-
CASSLPGGAKTQYF
TGTGCCAGCAGTTTGCCAGGGGGCGCAAAGACCCAGTACTTC
>TRBV27|TRBJ2-7|-|-
CASSLSVGYSYEQYF
TGTGCCAGCAGTTTATCGGTCGGATACAGCTACGAGCAGTACTTC
>TRBV18|TRBJ1-2|-|-
CASSPNLNYGYTF
TGTGCCAGCTCACCAAACTTGAACTATGGCTACACCTTC
>TRBV19|TRBJ2-1|TRBD1|-
CASSIAAGGRTEQFF
TGTGCCAGTAGTATAGCGGCAGGGGGCAGGACTGAGCAGTTCTTC
>TRBV5-1|TRBJ2-2|TRBD1|-
CASSFGQGNTGELFF
TGCGCCAGCAGCTTCGGACAGGGGAACACCGGGGAGCTGTTTTTT
>TRBV5-5|TRBJ1-1|TRBD1|-
CASSSGGAVTEAFF
TGTGCCAGCAGCTCAGGGGGCGCGGTCACTGAAGCTTTCTTT
>TRBV15|TRBJ1-1|-|-
CATSTGGGGWEAFF
TGTGCCACCAGCACCGGAGGCGGGGGTTGGGAAGCTTTCTTT
>TRBV2|TRBJ2-4|TRBD2|once
CASSDRTGGIAKNIQYF
TGTGCCAGCAGTGATCGGACGGGAGGGATAGCCAAAAACATTCAGTACTTC
>TRBV24-1|TRBJ2-1|-|few
CATSEEYNEQFF
TGTGCCACCAGCGAGGAGTACAATGAGCAGTTCTTC
>TRBV29-1|TRBJ2-3|TRBD2|-
CSSKRGRAGTDTQYF
TGCAGCTCAAAAAGAGGGAGGGCCGGCACAGATACGCAGTATTTT
>TRBV11-2|TRBJ2-1|TRBD1|-
CASSLGQGAYNEQFF
TGTGCCAGCAGCTTAGGGCAGGGGGCCTACAATGAGCAGTTCTTC
>TRBV6-5|TRBJ2-7|TRBD2|-
CASSDSSGPPYEQYF
TGTGCCAGCAGTGACTCTAGCGGACCTCCCTACGAGCAGTACTTC
>TRBV6-5|TRBJ2-2|-|-
CASSYSRVANTGELFF
TGTGCCAGCAGTTACTCCAGGGTCGCGAACACCGGGGAGCTGTTTTTT
>TRBV6-5|TRBJ2-7|TRBD1|-
CASSKPGQSYEQYF
TGTGCCAGCAGTAAACCGGGACAGTCCTACGAGCAGTACTTC